This TCR beta chain was captured by sequencing in a study of T cells after yellow fever vaccination. Turning to the study itself: Any fraction with a low cell number was prepared using SMART-Seq v4 Ultra Low Input.

This clonotype was detected many times. Its antigen is as yet unknown. TCRdb fed the 5' RACE reads into MiXCR, producing one record per CDR3 protein. Here the sample spans 110,000 to 150,000 distinct CDR3 sequences, 5% to 8% being singletons. The study's findings and limits: Clones from primary vaccination mostly reappeared after the booster (around 96% CD4, about 85% CD8). Overlap between CD4 and CD8 compartments was detected for a small share of clonotypes.

The clonotype comes from a man between 25 and 39 years old who received the YFV17D yellow fever vaccine. The source material was CD4+ T cells sorted from PBMCs, sampled 10 days after the yellow fever booster vaccination.

CDR3 in amino acids: CASSSIRDADYEQYF. The CDR3 DNA reads TGTGCCAGCAGCTCCATCCGGGACGCTGACTACGAGCAGTACTTC. The V and J genes are TRBV7-8 and TRBJ2-7; D may correspond to TRBD1 or TRBD2 (5 bases each). V was clipped by 4 bases and J by 3 bases, with 16 bases between them. CDR3 length: 15 residues. Germline-derived CDR1 and CDR2 are SGHVS and FQNEAQ.